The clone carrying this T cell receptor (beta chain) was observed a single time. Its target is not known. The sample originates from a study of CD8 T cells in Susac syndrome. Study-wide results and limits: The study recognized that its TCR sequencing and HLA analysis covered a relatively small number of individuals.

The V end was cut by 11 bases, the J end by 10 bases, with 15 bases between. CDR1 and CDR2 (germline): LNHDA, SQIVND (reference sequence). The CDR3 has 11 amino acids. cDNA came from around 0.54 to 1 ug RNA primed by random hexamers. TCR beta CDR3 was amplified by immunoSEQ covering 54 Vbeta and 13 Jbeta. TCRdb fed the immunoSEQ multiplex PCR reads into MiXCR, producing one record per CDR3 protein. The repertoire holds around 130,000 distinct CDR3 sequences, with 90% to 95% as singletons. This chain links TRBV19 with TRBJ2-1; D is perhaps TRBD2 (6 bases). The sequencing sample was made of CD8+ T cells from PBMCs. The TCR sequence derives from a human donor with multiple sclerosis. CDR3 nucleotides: TGTGCCTCCCGGCGGGGAGTCGAGCAGTTCTTC. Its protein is CASRRGVEQFF.